This T cell receptor beta chain was profiled in a study of graft-versus-host responses after intestinal transplantation. Study overall: Those transplanted obtained multivisceral, liver-intestinal, or isolated intestinal grafts. Once they had received anti-thymocyte globulin induction, all recipients took tacrolimus and steroids for about three years. Overall study results and limits: Detection of GvH clones occurred in recipient marrow, and some had their first appearance in ileum or blood. Some patients had graft-donor T cell macrochimerism. In their allografts, the ratios of graft-versus-host to host-versus-graft T cell clones were high.

Clones were read by immunoSEQ multiplex PCR, and TCRdb kept only the in-frame ones, dropping some. The sample has over 85,000 clones, 93% seen once. V was pared by 1 base and J by 5 bases, with 10 bases between. Germline lookup yields CDR1 LNHNV and CDR2 YYDKDF (reference sequence). The CDR3 sequence is 14 residues long. To note about this clone: Its antigen is not identified.

The TCR sequence derives from a human donor who received an intestinal transplant. The source was unstimulated CD8+ T cells sorted from spleen or lymph node cells, collected before intestinal transplant. The V gene is TRBV15, the J gene TRBJ2-3; tentative D call: TRBD2 (6 bases). The CDR3 nucleotides are TGTGCCACCAGCAGAGGCAGGGAGGTAGATACGCAGTATTTT. Residues: CATSRGREVDTQYF.